The T cell receptor (beta chain) under discussion was sequenced for a study of cytomegalovirus exposure and HLA in healthy donors. About the study: Earlier results showed roughly 120 million unique TCR beta sequences derived from 150 million to 200 million T cells. Study-level findings and limits: In most subjects, TCR beta sequences reportedly gave accurate predictions of HLA-A and HLA-B alleles. Across donors, presence/absence analyses took sequencing depth to be roughly uniform.

Primers included in the PCR were 60 Vbeta and 13 Jbeta primers. The assay was immunoSEQ multiplex PCR, and TCRdb's table has in-frame clones only and misses some. The profile shows 82,000 or so clones, roughly four fifths of them singletons. A remark on this clone: Its antigen remains unidentified.

The V gene's germline CDR1 is SNHLY and CDR2 FYNNEI. The CDR3 has 15 residues. V lost 2 bases, J lost 6 bases, and 7 bases stayed unmatched. The sample was PBMCs. V usage is TRBV2 and J usage is TRBJ1-1, with 9 bases aligning to TRBD1. This TCR came from a woman aged 50 to 60 in good health and CMV-seropositive. The CDR3, as DNA: TGTGCCAGCAGTGAACCGGGACAGGGATGGGCTGAAGCTTTCTTT. It encodes CASSEPGQGWAEAFF.